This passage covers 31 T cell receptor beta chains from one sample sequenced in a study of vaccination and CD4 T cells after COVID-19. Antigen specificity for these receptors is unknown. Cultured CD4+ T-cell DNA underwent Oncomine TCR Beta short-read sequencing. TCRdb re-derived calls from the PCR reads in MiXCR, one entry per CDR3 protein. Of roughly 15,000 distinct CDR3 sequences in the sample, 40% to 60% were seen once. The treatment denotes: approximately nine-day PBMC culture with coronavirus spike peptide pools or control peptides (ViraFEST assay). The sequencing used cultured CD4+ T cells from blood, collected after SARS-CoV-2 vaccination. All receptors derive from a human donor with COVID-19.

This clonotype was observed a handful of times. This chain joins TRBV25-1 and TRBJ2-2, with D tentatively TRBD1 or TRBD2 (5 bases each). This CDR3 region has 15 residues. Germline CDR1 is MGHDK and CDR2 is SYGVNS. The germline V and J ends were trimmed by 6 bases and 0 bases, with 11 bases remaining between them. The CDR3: CASSPGPTNTGELFF. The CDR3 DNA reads TGTGCCAGCAGCCCGGGACCAACGAACACCGGGGAGCTGTTTTTT.

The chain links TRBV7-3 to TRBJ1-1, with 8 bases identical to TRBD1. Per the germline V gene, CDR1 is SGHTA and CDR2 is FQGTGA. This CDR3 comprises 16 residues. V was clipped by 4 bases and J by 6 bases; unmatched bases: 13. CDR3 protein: CASSSRTGTGIAEAFF. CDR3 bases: TGTGCCAGCAGCTCGAGAACCGGGACAGGTATCGCTGAAGCTTTCTTT.

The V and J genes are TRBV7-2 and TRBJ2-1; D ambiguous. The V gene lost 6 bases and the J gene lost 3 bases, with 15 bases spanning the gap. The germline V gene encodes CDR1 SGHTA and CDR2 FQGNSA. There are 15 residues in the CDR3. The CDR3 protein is CASSPLLGNYNEQFF. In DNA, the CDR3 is TGTGCCAGCAGTCCCCTGTTGGGTAACTACAATGAGCAGTTCTTC. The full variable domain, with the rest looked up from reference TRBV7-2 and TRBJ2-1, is GAGVSQSPSNKVTEKGKDVELRCDPISGHTALYWYRQSLGQGLEFLIYFQGNSAPDKSGLPSDRFSAERTGGSVSTLTIQRTQQEDSAVYLCASSPLLGNYNEQFFGPGTRLTVL.

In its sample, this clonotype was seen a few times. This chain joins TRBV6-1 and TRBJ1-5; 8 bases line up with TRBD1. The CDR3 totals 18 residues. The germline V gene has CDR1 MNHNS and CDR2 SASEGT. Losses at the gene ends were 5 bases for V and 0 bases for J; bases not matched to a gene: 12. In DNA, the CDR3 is TGTGCCAGCAGTCTCTGGACAGGGATGGGGAGTAGCAATCAGCCCCAGCATTTT. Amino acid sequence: CASSLWTGMGSSNQPQHF.

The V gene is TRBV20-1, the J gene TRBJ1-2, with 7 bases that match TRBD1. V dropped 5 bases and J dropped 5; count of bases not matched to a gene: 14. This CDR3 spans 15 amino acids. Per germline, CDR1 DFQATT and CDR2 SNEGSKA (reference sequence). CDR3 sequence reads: CSAYPSDRAGYGYTF. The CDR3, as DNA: TGCAGTGCTTACCCCTCCGACAGGGCGGGATATGGCTACACCTTC.

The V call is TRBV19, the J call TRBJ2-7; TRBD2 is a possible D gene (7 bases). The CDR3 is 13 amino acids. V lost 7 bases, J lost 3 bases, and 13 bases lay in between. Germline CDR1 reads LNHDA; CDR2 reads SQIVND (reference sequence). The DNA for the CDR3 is TGTGCCAGTACCCCGGGGGGCTTCTACGAGCAGTACTTC. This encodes CASTPGGFYEQYF.

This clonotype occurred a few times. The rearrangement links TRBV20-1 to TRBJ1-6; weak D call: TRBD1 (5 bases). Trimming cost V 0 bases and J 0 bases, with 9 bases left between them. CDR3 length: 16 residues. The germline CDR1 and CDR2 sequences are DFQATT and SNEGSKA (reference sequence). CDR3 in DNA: TGCAGTGCTAGAGACGGGGGTCGCTCCTATAATTCACCCCTCCACTTT. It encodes CSARDGGRSYNSPLHF.

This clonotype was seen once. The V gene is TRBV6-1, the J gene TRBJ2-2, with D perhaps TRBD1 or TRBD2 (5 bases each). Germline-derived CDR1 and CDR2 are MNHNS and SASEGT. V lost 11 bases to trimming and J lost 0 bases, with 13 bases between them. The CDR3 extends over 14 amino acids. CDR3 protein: CAGREGPNTGELFF. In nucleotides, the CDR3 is TGTGCCGGACGAGAGGGGCCGAACACCGGGGAGCTGTTTTTT.

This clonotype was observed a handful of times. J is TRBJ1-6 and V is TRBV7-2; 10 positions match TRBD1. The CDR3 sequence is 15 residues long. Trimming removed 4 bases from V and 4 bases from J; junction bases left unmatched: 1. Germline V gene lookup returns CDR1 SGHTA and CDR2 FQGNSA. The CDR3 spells CASSSDRGYNSPLHF. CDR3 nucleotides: TGTGCCAGCAGCTCGGACAGGGGGTATAATTCACCCCTCCACTTT.

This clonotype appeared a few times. The CDR3 nucleotides are TGTGCCAGCGATCGAGCGAACACTGAAGCTTTCTTT. Translating it yields CASDRANTEAFF. J is TRBJ1-1 and V is TRBV11-2; D unclear. CDR1 is SGHAT and CDR2 is FQNNGV in the germline V gene. The length of the CDR3 is 12 residues. Between the trimmed V and J ends, which lost 8 bases and 1 base, there was a span of 8 bases.

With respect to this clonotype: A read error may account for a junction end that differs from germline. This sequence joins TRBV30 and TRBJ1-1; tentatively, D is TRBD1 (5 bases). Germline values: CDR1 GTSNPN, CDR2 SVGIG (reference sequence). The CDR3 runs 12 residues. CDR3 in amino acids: CGWGRASTEAFF. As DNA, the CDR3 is TGTGGCTGGGGGAGGGCCTCCACTGAAGCTTTCTTT.

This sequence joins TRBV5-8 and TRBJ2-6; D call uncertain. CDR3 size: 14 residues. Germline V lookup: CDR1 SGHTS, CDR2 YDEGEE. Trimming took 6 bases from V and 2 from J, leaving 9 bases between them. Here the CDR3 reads CASNLVAGANVLTF. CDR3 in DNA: TGTGCCAGCAACCTGGTGGCTGGGGCCAACGTCCTGACTTTC.

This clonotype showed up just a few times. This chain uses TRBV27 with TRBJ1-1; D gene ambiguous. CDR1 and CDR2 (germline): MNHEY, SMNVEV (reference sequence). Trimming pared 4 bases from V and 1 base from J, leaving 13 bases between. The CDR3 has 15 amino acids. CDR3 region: CASSYATGRNTEAFF. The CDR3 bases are TGTGCCAGCAGTTACGCCACGGGTCGGAACACTGAAGCTTTCTTT.

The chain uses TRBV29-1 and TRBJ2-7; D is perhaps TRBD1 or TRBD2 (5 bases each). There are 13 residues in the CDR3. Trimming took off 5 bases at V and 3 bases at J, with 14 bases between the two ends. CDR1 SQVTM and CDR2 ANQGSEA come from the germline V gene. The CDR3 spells CSVRGPGVYEQYF. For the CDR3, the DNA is TGCAGCGTTCGGGGACCTGGAGTCTACGAGCAGTACTTC.

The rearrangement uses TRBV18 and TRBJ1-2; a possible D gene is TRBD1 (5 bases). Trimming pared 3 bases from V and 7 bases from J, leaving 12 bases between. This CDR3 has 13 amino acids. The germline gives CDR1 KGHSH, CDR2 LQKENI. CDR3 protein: CASSPRGLGGYTF. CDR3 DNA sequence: TGTGCCAGCTCACCCCGGGGCCTCGGTGGCTACACCTTC.

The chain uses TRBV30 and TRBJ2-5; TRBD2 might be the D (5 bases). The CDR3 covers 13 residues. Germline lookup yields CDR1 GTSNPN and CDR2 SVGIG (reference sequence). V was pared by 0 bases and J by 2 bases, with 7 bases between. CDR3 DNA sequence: TGTGCCTGGAGTGTCAGCGGTCAAGAGACCCAGTACTTC. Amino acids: CAWSVSGQETQYF.

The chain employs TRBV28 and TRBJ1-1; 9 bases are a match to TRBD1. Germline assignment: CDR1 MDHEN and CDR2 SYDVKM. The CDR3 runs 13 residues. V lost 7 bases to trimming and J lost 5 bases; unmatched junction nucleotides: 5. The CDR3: CASKTGGSTEAFF. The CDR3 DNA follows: TGTGCCAGCAAGACAGGGGGGAGTACTGAAGCTTTCTTT.

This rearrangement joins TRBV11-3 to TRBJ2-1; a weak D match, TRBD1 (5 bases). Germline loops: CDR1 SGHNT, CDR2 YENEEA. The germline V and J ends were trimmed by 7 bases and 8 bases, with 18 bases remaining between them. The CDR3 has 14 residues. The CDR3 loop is CASKMGRIGYEQFF. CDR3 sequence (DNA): TGTGCCAGCAAAATGGGGCGGATTGGTTATGAGCAGTTCTTC.

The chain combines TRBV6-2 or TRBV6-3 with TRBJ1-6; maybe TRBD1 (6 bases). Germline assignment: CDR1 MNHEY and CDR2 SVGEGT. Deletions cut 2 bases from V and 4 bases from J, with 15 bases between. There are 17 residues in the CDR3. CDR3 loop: CASSYRRGQKYNSPLHF. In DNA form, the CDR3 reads TGTGCCAGCAGTTACAGAAGAGGACAGAAATATAATTCACCCCTCCACTTT.

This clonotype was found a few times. The CDR3 reads CSARGGAENTEAFF. The CDR3 nucleotides are TGCAGTGCTAGAGGGGGCGCGGAGAACACTGAAGCTTTCTTT. The chain employs TRBV20-1 and TRBJ1-1, with D possibly matching TRBD1 (5 bases). The germline V gene encodes CDR1 DFQATT and CDR2 SNEGSKA (reference sequence). V was trimmed by 1 base and J by 1 base, leaving 10 bases between them. The length of the CDR3 is 14 residues.

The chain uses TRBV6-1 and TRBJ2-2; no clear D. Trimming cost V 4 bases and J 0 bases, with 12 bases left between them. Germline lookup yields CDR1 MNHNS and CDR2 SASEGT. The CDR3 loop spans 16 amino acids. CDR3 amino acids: CASSVSGTANTGELFF. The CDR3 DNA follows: TGTGCCAGCAGTGTTTCAGGAACAGCGAACACCGGGGAGCTGTTTTTT.

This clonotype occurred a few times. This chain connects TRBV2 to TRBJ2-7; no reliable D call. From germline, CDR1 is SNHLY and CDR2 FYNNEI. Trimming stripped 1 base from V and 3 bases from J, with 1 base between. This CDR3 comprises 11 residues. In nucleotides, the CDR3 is TGTGCCAGCAGTGAAGTCTACGAGCAGTACTTC. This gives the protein CASSEVYEQYF.

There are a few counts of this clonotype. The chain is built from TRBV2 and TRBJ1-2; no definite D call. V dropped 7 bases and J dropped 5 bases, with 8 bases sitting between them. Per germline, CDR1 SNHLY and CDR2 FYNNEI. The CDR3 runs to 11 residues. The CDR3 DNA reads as TGTGCCAGCACGAGGCTTTATGGCTACACCTTC. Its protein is CASTRLYGYTF.

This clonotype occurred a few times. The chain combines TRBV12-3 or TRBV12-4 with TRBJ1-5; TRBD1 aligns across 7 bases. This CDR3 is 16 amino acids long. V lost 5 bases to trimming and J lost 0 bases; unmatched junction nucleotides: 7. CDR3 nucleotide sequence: TGTGCCAGCAGTCCCGGCAGGGGGGTTAGCAATCAGCCCCAGCATTTT. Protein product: CASSPGRGVSNQPQHF.

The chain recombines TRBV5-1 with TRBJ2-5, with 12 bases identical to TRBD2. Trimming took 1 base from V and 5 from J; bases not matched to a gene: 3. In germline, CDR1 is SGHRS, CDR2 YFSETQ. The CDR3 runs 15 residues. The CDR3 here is CASSLTSGGPETQYF. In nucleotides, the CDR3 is TGCGCCAGCAGCTTGACTAGCGGGGGGCCGGAGACCCAGTACTTC.

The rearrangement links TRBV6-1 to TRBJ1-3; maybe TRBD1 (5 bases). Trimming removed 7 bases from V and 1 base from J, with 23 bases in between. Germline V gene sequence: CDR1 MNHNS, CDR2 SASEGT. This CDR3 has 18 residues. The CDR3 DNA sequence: TGTGCCAGCACACCTAGGGTGTCGGGGGGTAGGTCTGGAAACACCATATATTTT. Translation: CASTPRVSGGRSGNTIYF.

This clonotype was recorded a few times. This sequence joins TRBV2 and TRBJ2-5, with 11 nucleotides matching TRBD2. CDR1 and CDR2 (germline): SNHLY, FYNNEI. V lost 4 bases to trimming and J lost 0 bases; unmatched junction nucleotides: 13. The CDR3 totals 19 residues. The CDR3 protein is CASSAKWGPSGGYQETQYF. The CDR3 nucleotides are TGTGCCAGCAGTGCGAAGTGGGGTCCTAGCGGGGGGTACCAAGAGACCCAGTACTTC.

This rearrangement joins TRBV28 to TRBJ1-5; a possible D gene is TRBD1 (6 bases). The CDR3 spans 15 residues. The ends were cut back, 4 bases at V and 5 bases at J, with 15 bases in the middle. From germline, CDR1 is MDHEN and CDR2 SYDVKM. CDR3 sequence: CASSWTQGRHQPQHF. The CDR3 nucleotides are TGTGCCAGCAGTTGGACTCAGGGGAGGCATCAGCCCCAGCATTTT.

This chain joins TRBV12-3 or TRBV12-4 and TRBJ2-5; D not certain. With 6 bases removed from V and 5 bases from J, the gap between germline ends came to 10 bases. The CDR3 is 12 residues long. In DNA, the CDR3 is TGTGCCAGCAGGGTAGGTCAGGAGACCCAGTACTTC. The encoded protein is CASRVGQETQYF.

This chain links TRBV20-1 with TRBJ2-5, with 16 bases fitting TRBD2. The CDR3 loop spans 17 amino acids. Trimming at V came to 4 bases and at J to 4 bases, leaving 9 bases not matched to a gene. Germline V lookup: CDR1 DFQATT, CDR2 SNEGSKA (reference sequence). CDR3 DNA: TGCAGTGCTACCCCGGGACTAGCGGGGGGGAAGTTAGAGACCCAGTACTTC. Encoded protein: CSATPGLAGGKLETQYF.

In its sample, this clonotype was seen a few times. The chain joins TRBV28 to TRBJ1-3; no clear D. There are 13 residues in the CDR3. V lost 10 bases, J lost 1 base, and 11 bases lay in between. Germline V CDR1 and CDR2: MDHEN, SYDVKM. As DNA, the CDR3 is TGTGCCACATGTTCGGGGTCTGGAAACACCATATATTTT. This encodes CATCSGSGNTIYF.